The 25 T cell receptor beta chains presented below share a single source sample, sequenced in a study of T cells after yellow fever vaccination (dated by TCRdb to about 2019). The sample's treatment or condition label, decoded: live attenuated yellow fever vaccine strain. The protocol used for the library was 5' RACE. TCRdb shows the sequencer as Illumina HiSeq 2500. TCRdb passed the public sequencing reads through fastp at Q25 and MiXCR, retaining productive beta sequences. Rows are combined by CDR3 protein, so each entry shows the most common genes and DNA. This sample gives tens of thousands of distinct CDR3 sequences in total; around 7.4% of them show up just once. The ten top clones hold roughly a third of the sample. Here the sequenced sample was CD8+ T cells sorted from PBMCs, taken 15 days after the yellow fever booster vaccination. Receptors originate from a man aged 25 to 40 who received the YFV17D yellow fever vaccine.

Ten or more counts support this clonotype. The V gene is TRBV20-1, the J gene TRBJ2-1; D not resolved. CDR3 length: 9 residues. The V gene's germline CDR1 is DFQATT and CDR2 SNEGSKA (reference sequence). DNA of the CDR3: TGCAGGTCCCGATGCGAGCAGTTCTTC. Encoded protein: CRSRCEQFF.

Of note for this clonotype: One base away lies a much larger clone, so this may be a sequencing read error. The J gene is TRBJ2-2, the V gene TRBV5-1, with unresolved D. The germline V gene encodes CDR1 SGHRS and CDR2 YFSETQ. Between the trimmed V and J ends, which lost 7 bases and 6 bases, there was a span of 10 bases. This CDR3 has 12 amino acids. The CDR3 protein is CASRHGSGELFF. For the CDR3, the DNA is TGCGCCAGCCGACATGGGTCCGGGGAGCTGTTTTTT.

This clonotype has a count of ten or more. The chain is built from TRBV9 and TRBJ2-2, with 10 bases aligning to TRBD2. Germline V gives CDR1 SGDLS, CDR2 YYNGEE. The V and J ends lost 0 bases and 7 bases, in that order; junction bases with no gene match: 6. The length of the CDR3 is 16 residues. The CDR3 DNA sequence: TGTGCCAGCAGCGTAGCTGCTAGCGGGAGTTACGGGGAGCTGTTTTTT. It specifies CASSVAASGSYGELFF.

This clonotype came up a few times. The chain joins TRBV7-9 to TRBJ1-5; D unresolved. Germline V lookup: CDR1 SEHNR, CDR2 FQNEAQ (reference sequence). V lost 7 bases and J lost 4, with 14 bases in between. The CDR3 loop spans 14 amino acids. CDR3 coding DNA: TGTGCCAGCACCCCCGACGGTCTTAATCAGCCCCAGCATTTT. Its protein product is CASTPDGLNQPQHF.

This clonotype came up many times. The chain carries TRBV5-1 and TRBJ2-1; 12 bases fit TRBD1. This CDR3 has 16 residues. Unmatched junction bases numbered 6, after V lost 2 bases and J lost 6 bases. Germline values: CDR1 SGHRS, CDR2 YFSETQ. CDR3 in amino acids: CASSFTGQGAPNEQFF. CDR3 in DNA: TGCGCCAGCAGCTTTACGGGACAGGGGGCGCCCAATGAGCAGTTCTTC.

This clonotype was counted many times. The chain couples TRBV5-6 to TRBJ2-7; D perhaps matches TRBD2 (5 bases). This CDR3 has 12 amino acids. V was shortened by 7 bases and J by 7 bases, with 15 bases between the two germline ends. Germline V gene lookup returns CDR1 SGHDT and CDR2 YYEEEE. DNA of the CDR3: TGTGCCAGCCAAGAGGGTCCCTCTGAGCAGTACTTC. As protein: CASQEGPSEQYF.

In this sample, this clonotype turned up many times. The chain is built from TRBV4-2 and TRBJ2-1; D may be TRBD2 (5 bases). V dropped 0 bases and J dropped 10 bases, with 13 bases sitting between them. This CDR3 region has 14 residues. The V gene's germline CDR1 is LGHNA and CDR2 YNFKEQ. The CDR3 sequence: CASSQDRASGEQFF. The CDR3 region has the DNA TGTGCCAGCAGCCAAGATCGGGCCAGCGGAGAGCAGTTCTTC.

This clonotype was seen many times. CDR3 sequence reads: CASSSPLNTEAFF. CDR3 nucleotides: TGTGCCAGCAGCTCCCCTTTGAACACTGAAGCTTTCTTT. The gene calls are TRBV7-9 and TRBJ1-1; D is uncertain. V shed 4 bases and J shed 0 bases, with 6 bases lying between them. CDR1 is SEHNR and CDR2 is FQNEAQ in the germline V gene (reference sequence). This CDR3 contains 13 residues.

The chain recombines TRBV18 with TRBJ2-7; no clear D. Germline V CDR1 and CDR2: KGHSH, LQKENI. The V gene lost 3 bases and the J gene lost 2 bases, with 11 bases spanning the gap. This CDR3 is built from 14 residues. The DNA for the CDR3 is TGTGCCAGCTCACCCAGGCAGAACCCCTACGAGCAGTACTTC. This codes for CASSPRQNPYEQYF.

This clonotype appeared many times. The gene calls are TRBV27 and TRBJ2-1; D not resolved. V was pared by 1 base and J by 10 bases, with 11 bases between. Germline V lookup: CDR1 MNHEY, CDR2 SMNVEV (reference sequence). The CDR3 is made up of 13 amino acids. The CDR3 bases are TGTGCCAGCAGTTTATTGGGTTCCACCGAGCAGTTCTTC. It specifies CASSLLGSTEQFF.

In its sample, this clonotype was seen many times. In DNA, the CDR3 is TGTGCCACCGGGGGCGGGAGTTCCTACAATGAGCAGTTCTTC. Its protein product is CATGGGSSYNEQFF. This chain links TRBV15 with TRBJ2-1; D is perhaps TRBD2 (7 bases). Trimming took off 8 bases at V and 1 base at J, with 12 bases between the two ends. From germline, CDR1 is LNHNV and CDR2 YYDKDF (reference sequence). The CDR3 runs 14 residues.

This clonotype was seen many times. This chain links TRBV11-2 with TRBJ2-2, with unresolved D. V was trimmed by 3 bases and J by 4 bases, leaving 18 bases between them. Germline V gene lookup returns CDR1 SGHAT and CDR2 FQNNGV. This CDR3 is built from 17 residues. CDR3 protein: CASSFAPTLRSTGELFF. The DNA for the CDR3 is TGTGCCAGCAGCTTCGCTCCGACATTACGTTCCACCGGGGAGCTGTTTTTT. The full variable domain, completed using reference TRBV11-2 and TRBJ2-2, is EAGVAQSPRYKIIEKRQSVAFWCNPISGHATLYWYQQILGQGPKLLIQFQNNGVVDDSQLPKDRFSAERLKGVDSTLKIQPAKLEDSAVYLCASSFAPTLRSTGELFFGEGSRLTVL.

A remark on this clonotype: This may stem from a read error, because a much larger clone lies one nucleotide away. V usage is TRBV7-2 and J usage is TRBJ2-7; the D gene could be TRBD1 or TRBD2 (6 bases each). Germline values: CDR1 SGHTA, CDR2 FQGNSA. The V end lost 6 bases, the J end lost 2 bases, and 20 bases lay between the germline ends. This CDR3 has 16 residues. DNA for the CDR3: TGTGCCAGCAGGTTCGAGGGGGGTTACCTTCCCTACGAGCAGTACTTC. Amino acid sequence: CASRFEGGYLPYEQYF.

In its sample, this clonotype was seen many times. The chain employs TRBV29-1 and TRBJ2-1; 9 positions agree with TRBD2. The V and J ends lost 2 bases and 7 bases, in that order; junction bases with no gene match: 3. Germline-derived CDR1 and CDR2 are SQVTM and ANQGSEA. The CDR3 is made up of 13 amino acids. CDR3 protein: CSVELAGINEQFF. The CDR3 bases are TGCAGCGTTGAACTAGCGGGAATTAATGAGCAGTTCTTC.

This clonotype was counted at least ten times. V gene TRBV6-2 or TRBV6-3 combines with J gene TRBJ2-4; TRBD2 agrees at 8 bases. This CDR3 is 14 amino acids long. Germline V gives CDR1 MNHEY, CDR2 SVGEGT. V was clipped by 2 bases and J by 9 bases; unmatched bases: 6. In nucleotides, the CDR3 is TGTGCCAGCAGTTACCTGGCGGGAGGAAGCATTCAGTACTTC. Translated: CASSYLAGGSIQYF.

This clonotype was picked up many times. This chain connects TRBV4-2 to TRBJ2-3; TRBD2 agrees at 7 bases. Germline V gene data show CDR1 as LGHNA and CDR2 as YNFKEQ. CDR3 length: 16 amino acids. With 0 bases clipped from V and 2 bases from J, the junction kept 5 bases outside the gene matches. The CDR3 nucleotides are TGTGCCAGCAGCCAAGACCGACTAGCTTTCACAGATACGCAGTATTTT. Encoded protein: CASSQDRLAFTDTQYF.

The table lists this clonotype with many counts. The V call is TRBV4-3, the J call TRBJ2-2; D unclear. Germline V gene data show CDR1 as LGHNA and CDR2 as YSLEER. The V gene lost 1 base and the J gene lost 2 bases, with 5 bases spanning the gap. The CDR3 has 14 residues. CDR3 nucleotide sequence: TGCGCCAGCAGCCAAGGAGCCAACACCGGGGAGCTGTTTTTT. It translates to CASSQGANTGELFF.

This clonotype appeared many times. This chain links TRBV3-1 with TRBJ2-7; D gene unclear. Per the germline V gene, CDR1 is LGHDT and CDR2 is YNNKEL (reference sequence). This CDR3 has 12 amino acids. Trimming shortened V by 4 bases and J by 3 bases, and 7 bases separated the two germline ends. Here the CDR3 DNA reads TGTGCCAGCAGCCGAAAGATCTACGAGCAGTACTTC. It codes for CASSRKIYEQYF.

This clonotype was counted ten times or more. This sequence joins TRBV27 and TRBJ2-2, with D possibly TRBD1 on 6 matching bases. V was pared by 3 bases and J by 4 bases, with 9 bases between. Germline loops: CDR1 MNHEY, CDR2 SMNVEV (reference sequence). There are 14 residues in the CDR3. For the CDR3, the DNA is TGTGCCAGCAGTTTGGGGGCGGCCACCGGGGAGCTGTTTTTT. Translated, it gives CASSLGAATGELFF.

This clonotype has just a few counts. The V call is TRBV5-5, the J call TRBJ2-1; tentative D call: TRBD2 (5 bases). CDR1 SGHKS and CDR2 YYEKEE come from the germline V gene (reference sequence). V was cut by 7 bases and J by 9 bases, with 11 bases left in between. The CDR3 extends over 11 amino acids. CDR3 in amino acids: CASLSGIEQFF. The DNA for the CDR3 is TGTGCCAGCCTCTCGGGGATTGAGCAGTTCTTC.

In its sample, this clonotype was seen many times. The J gene is TRBJ2-5, the V gene TRBV20-1, with TRBD2 matching over 12 bases. Germline V gene lookup returns CDR1 DFQATT and CDR2 SNEGSKA (reference sequence). The trim removed 3 bases at V and 6 bases at J, leaving 5 bases unmatched. The CDR3 totals 14 residues. CDR3 in DNA: TGCAGTGCTAGGACTAGCGGGAGTTGGAAGACCCAGTACTTC. It yields the protein CSARTSGSWKTQYF.

This clonotype has ten or more counts. The V gene is TRBV28, the J gene TRBJ2-2; TRBD2 matches 14 bases. The CDR3 extends over 20 amino acids. Germline values: CDR1 MDHEN, CDR2 SYDVKM. V lost 3 bases, J lost 10 bases, and 19 bases stayed unmatched. The CDR3 loop is CASSFSYGLAGGYFPTELFF. The CDR3 DNA sequence: TGTGCCAGCAGTTTCTCCTACGGACTAGCGGGAGGTTATTTCCCCACGGAGCTGTTTTTT.

This clonotype was seen at least ten times. The rearrangement joins TRBV29-1 to TRBJ2-2; D remains unclear. Trimming left V 0 bases short and J 1 base short, with 12 bases between. Germline assignment: CDR1 SQVTM and CDR2 ANQGSEA. This CDR3 contains 16 residues. As DNA, the CDR3 is TGCAGCGTTGAAGATCCACGGACCCTGAACACCGGGGAGCTGTTTTTT. Encoded protein: CSVEDPRTLNTGELFF.

The J gene is TRBJ2-7, the V gene TRBV20-1; D is perhaps TRBD1 or TRBD2 (5 bases each). From germline, CDR1 is DFQATT and CDR2 SNEGSKA (reference sequence). V was cut by 2 bases and J by 2 bases, with 16 bases left in between. CDR3 size: 15 residues. The CDR3 DNA is TGCAGTGCTAGAAAGGCCGGGACGTCAACCTACGAGCAGTACTTC. Amino acids: CSARKAGTSTYEQYF.

This clonotype was recorded at least ten times. This chain connects TRBV27 to TRBJ2-2, with D possibly TRBD1 on 5 matching bases. The CDR3 is 13 residues long. Trimming cost V 6 bases and J 3 bases, with 8 bases left between them. Looked up from germline, CDR1 is MNHEY and CDR2 is SMNVEV (reference sequence). Here the CDR3 DNA reads TGTGCCAGCAGGGGGCTGGACACCGGGGAGCTGTTTTTT. It encodes CASRGLDTGELFF.